The entry below describes one TCR beta chain. As yet, its antigen is unknown. The CDR3 is 15 amino acids. Trimming pared 4 bases from V and 1 base from J, leaving 10 bases between. Germline-derived CDR1 and CDR2 are LGHNA and YSLEER. This record belongs to a study of cytomegalovirus exposure and HLA in healthy donors. Findings and limits, study-wide: Cytomegalovirus status was reportedly diagnosed by the classifier with high specificity and sensitivity. A missense DCLRE1C variant was associated with V- and J-gene trimming of TCR beta chains in a later analysis, and an independent cohort replicated the association. TCR beta sequences reportedly predicted most subjects' HLA-A and HLA-B alleles accurately.

A multiplex PCR was run with 60 Vbeta primers and 13 Jbeta primers. Data came from immunoSEQ multiplex PCR; TCRdb stores just in-frame clones and leaves some out. The sample has roughly 200,000 clones, approximately 79% seen once. The specimen was PBMCs. The rearrangement joins TRBV4-3 to TRBJ1-4, with D possibly being TRBD1 (5 bases). This receptor was obtained from a woman aged 30 to 39 in good health and CMV-seropositive. The CDR3: CASSRTGGTNEKLFF. CDR3 sequence (DNA): TGCGCCAGCAGCCGGACCGGGGGAACTAATGAAAAACTGTTTTTT.